The following is a T cell receptor beta chain sequence with its context. Its antigen is currently unknown. These data originate in a study of CD8+CD57+ T cells in acquired aplastic anemia. On the study more broadly: On average, sorted CD4+ and CD8+ cells gave about 3.1 ug of DNA. Healthy donor CD4+ samples were sequenced to a depth that averaged about 10.8 million reads. Study results and caveats: CD8+ Simpson's diversity showed no significant patient-control difference. There were around 28 CD8+ CDR3 sequences that occurred in both patients and controls.

The study profiled TCR beta VDJ and CDR3 using genomic DNA as template. One entry per CDR3 protein, called by TCRdb with MiXCR from the reads. The sample gives some 48,000 distinct CDR3 sequences, about 78% of which show up once; less than 40% is in the top ten. Sequenced: sorted CD4+, CD8+, or CD8+CD57+ T cells (not recorded which) from PBMCs. This clonotype was obtained from a human donor in good health, serving as a control.

CDR3 nucleotide sequence: TGTGCCATCAGTGAGAGGCCACCCTACGAGCAGTACTTC. Its translation is CAISERPPYEQYF. The gene calls are TRBV10-3 and TRBJ2-7; unclear D gene. Germline-derived CDR1 and CDR2 are ENHRY and SYGVKD. The CDR3 has 13 residues. With 2 bases removed from V and 2 bases from J, the gap between germline ends came to 7 bases.